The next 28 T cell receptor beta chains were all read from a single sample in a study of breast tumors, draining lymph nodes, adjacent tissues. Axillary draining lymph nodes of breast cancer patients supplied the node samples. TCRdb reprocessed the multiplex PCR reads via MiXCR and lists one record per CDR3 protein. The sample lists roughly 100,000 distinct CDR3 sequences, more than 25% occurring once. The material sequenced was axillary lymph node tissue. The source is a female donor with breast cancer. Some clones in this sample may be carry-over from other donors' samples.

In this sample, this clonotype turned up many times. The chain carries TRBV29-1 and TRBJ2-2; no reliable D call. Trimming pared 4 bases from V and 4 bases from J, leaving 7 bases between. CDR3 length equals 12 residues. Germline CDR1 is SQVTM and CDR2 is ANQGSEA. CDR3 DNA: TGCAGCGTTGTGGAGCCCACCGGGGAGCTGTTTTTT. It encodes CSVVEPTGELFF.

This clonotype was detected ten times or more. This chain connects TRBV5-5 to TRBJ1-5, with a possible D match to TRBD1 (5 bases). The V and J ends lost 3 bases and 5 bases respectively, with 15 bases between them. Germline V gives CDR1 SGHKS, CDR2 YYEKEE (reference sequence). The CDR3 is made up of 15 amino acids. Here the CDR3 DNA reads TGTGCCAGCAGCTACAACCCGGGGACCGATCAGCCCCAGCATTTT. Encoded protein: CASSYNPGTDQPQHF.

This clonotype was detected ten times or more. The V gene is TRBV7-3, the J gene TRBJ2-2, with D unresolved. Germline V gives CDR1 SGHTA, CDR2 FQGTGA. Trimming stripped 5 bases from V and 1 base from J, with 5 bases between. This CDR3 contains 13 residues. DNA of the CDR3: TGTGCCAGCAGCCCAGGGAACACCGGGGAGCTGTTTTTT. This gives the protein CASSPGNTGELFF.

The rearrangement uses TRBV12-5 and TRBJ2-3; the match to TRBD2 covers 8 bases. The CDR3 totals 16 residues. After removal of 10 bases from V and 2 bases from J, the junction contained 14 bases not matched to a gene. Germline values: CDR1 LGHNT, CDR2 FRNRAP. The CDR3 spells CANAPNCGRITDTQYF. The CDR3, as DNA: TGTGCTAATGCCCCTAATTGCGGGAGGATCACAGATACGCAGTATTTT. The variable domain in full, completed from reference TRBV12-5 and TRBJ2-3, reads DARVTQTPRHKVTEMGQEVTMRCQPILGHNTVFWYRQTMMQGLELLAYFRNRAPLDDSGMPKDRFSAEMPDATLATLKIQPSEPRDSAVYFCANAPNCGRITDTQYFGPGTRLTVL.

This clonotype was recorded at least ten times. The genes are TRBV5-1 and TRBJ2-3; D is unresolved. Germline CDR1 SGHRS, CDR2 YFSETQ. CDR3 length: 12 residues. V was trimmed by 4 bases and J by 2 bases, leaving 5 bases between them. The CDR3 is CASSVYTDTQYF. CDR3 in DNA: TGCGCCAGCAGCGTCTACACAGATACGCAGTATTTT.

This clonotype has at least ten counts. Written as DNA, the CDR3 is TGTGCCAGCAGCGCATCGGTAAATCAGCCCCAGCATTTT. Its protein is CASSASVNQPQHF. V usage is TRBV9 and J usage is TRBJ1-5; D is ambiguous. The germline V gene encodes CDR1 SGDLS and CDR2 YYNGEE. V was trimmed by 3 bases and J by 4 bases, leaving 8 bases between them. The CDR3 sequence is 13 residues long.

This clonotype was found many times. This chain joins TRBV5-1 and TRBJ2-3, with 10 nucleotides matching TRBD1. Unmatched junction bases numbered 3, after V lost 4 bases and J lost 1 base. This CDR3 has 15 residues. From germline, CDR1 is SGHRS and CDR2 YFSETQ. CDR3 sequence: CASSTGQGGTDTQYF. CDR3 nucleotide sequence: TGCGCCAGCAGCACAGGACAGGGGGGCACAGATACGCAGTATTTT.

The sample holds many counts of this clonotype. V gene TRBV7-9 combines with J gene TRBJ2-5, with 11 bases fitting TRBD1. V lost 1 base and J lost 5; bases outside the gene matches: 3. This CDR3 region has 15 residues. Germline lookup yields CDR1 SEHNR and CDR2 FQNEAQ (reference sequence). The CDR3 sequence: CASSLGTGGVETQYF. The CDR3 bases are TGTGCCAGCAGCTTAGGGACAGGGGGCGTGGAGACCCAGTACTTC.

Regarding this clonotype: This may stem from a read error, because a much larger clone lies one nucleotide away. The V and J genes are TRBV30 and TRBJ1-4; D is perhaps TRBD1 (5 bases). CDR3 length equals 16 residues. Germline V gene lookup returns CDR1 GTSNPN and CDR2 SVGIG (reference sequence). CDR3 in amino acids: CARSVWGSRANEKLFF. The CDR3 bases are TGTGCCCGGAGTGTTTGGGGGTCGAGAGCTAATGAAAAACTGTTTTTT.

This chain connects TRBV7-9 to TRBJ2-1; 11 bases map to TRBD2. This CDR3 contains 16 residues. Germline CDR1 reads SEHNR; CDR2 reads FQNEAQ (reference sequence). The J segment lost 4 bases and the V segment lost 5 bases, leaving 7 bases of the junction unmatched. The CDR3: CASSPSSGRPYNEQFF. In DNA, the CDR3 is TGTGCCAGCAGCCCCTCTAGCGGGAGGCCGTACAATGAGCAGTTCTTC.

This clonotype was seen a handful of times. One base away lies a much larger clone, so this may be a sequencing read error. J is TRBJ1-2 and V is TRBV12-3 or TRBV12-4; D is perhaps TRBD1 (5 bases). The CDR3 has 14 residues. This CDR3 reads CASSTGTANYDYTF. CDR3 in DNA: TGTGCCAGCAGTACGGGGACGGCCAACTATGACTACACCTTC.

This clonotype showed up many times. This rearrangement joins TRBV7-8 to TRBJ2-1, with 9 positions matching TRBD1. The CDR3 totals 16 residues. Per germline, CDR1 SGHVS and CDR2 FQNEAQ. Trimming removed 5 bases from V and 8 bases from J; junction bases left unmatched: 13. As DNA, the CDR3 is TGTGCCAGCAGCACCACTTCCGGGACAGGGTCCCATGAGCAGTTCTTC. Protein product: CASSTTSGTGSHEQFF.

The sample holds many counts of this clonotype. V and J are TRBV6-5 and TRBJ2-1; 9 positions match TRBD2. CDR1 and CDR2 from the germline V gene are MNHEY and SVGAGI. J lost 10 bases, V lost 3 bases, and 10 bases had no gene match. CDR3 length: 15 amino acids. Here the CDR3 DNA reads TGTGCCAGCAGTTATTGGACTAGCGCCTACACAGAGCAGTTCTTC. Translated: CASSYWTSAYTEQFF.

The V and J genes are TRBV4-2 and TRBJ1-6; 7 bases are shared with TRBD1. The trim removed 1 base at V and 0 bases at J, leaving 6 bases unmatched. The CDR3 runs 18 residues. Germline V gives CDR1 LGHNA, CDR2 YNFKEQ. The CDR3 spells CASSQGGTESSYNSPLHF. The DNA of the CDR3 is TGTGCCAGCAGCCAAGGTGGGACAGAGAGCTCCTATAATTCACCCCTCCACTTT.

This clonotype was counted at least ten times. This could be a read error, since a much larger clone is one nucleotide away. CDR3 region: CASSVEVGSGANALTF. The CDR3 DNA reads TGTGCCAGCAGCGTAGAAGTAGGGTCTGGGGCCAACGCCCTGACTTTC. The chain joins TRBV9 to TRBJ2-6; D perhaps matches TRBD1 (5 bases). The CDR3 is 16 residues long. Germline-derived CDR1 and CDR2 are SGDLS and YYNGEE.

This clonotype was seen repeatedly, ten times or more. The CDR3 region has the DNA TGTGCCAGCAGCGAGGGACTAGCGGGGGGCACCTACGAGCAGTACTTC. Translated: CASSEGLAGGTYEQYF. The chain combines TRBV5-8 with TRBJ2-7; 15 bases are a match to TRBD2. This CDR3 is 16 amino acids long. Per the germline V gene, CDR1 is SGHTS and CDR2 is YDEGEE. V shed 4 bases and J 2 bases; nucleotides not matched to a gene: 4.

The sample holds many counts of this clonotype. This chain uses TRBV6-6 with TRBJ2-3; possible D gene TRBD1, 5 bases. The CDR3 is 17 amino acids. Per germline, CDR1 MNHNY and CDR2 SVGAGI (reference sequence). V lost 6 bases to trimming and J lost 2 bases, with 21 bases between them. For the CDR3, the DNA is TGTGCCAGCAGCAGGGTAAGCCCCTCGTGGAACACAGATACGCAGTATTTT. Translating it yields CASSRVSPSWNTDTQYF.

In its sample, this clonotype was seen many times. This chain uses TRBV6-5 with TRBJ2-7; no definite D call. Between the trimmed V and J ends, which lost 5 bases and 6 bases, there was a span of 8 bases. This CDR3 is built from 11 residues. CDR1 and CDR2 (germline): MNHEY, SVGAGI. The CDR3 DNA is TGTGCCAGCAGTCACCTGGGCGAGCAGTACTTC. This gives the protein CASSHLGEQYF.

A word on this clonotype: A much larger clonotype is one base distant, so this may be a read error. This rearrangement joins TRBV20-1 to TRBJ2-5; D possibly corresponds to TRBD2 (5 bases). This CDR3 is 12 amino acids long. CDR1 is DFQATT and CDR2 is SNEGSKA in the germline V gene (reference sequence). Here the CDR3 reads CSAQEAQETPYF. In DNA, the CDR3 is TGCAGTGCCCAGGAGGCACAAGAGACCCCGTACTTC.

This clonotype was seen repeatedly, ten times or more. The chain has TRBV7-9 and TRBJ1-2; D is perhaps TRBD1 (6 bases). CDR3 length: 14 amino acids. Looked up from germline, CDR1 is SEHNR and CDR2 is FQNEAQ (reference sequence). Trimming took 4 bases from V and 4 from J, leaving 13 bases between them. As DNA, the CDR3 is TGTGCCAGCAGCTCCCTGGGGGCTCCCTATGGCTACACCTTC. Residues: CASSSLGAPYGYTF.

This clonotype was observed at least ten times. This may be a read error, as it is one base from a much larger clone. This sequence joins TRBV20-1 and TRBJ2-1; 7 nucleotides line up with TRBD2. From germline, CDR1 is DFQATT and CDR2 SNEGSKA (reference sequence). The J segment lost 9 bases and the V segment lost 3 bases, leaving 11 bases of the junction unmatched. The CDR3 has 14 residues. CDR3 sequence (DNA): TGCAGTGCTAGTCGGGGGGACTTGGGCACTGAGCAGTTCTTC. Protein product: CSASRGDLGTEQFF.

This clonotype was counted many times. The CDR3 sequence: CASSQSRAGQGFDTIYF. The CDR3 nucleotides read TGTGCCAGCAGCCAATCAAGGGCGGGACAGGGGTTCGACACCATATATTTT. The V call is TRBV12-3 or TRBV12-4, the J call TRBJ1-3; 10 nucleotides agree with TRBD1. The CDR3 runs 17 residues. V dropped 6 bases and J dropped 8; count of bases not matched to a gene: 16.

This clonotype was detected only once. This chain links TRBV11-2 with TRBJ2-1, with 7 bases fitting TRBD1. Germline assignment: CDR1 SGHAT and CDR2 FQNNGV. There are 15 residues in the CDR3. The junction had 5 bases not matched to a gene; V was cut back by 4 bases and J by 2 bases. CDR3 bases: TGTGCCAGCAGCTCATTACAGGGGACCTACAATGAGCAGTTCTTC. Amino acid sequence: CASSSLQGTYNEQFF.

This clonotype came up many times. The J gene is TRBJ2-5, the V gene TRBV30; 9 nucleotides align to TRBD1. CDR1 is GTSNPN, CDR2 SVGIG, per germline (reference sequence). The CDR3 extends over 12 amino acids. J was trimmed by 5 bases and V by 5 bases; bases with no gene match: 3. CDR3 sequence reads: CAWGTGMETQYF. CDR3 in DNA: TGTGCCTGGGGGACAGGGATGGAGACCCAGTACTTC.

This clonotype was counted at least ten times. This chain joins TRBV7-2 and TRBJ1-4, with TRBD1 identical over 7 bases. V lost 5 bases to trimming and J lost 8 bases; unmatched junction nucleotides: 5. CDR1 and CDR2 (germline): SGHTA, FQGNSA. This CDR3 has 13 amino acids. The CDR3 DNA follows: TGTGCCAGCAGCGTGATACAGGGGGAAAAACTGTTTTTT. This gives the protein CASSVIQGEKLFF.

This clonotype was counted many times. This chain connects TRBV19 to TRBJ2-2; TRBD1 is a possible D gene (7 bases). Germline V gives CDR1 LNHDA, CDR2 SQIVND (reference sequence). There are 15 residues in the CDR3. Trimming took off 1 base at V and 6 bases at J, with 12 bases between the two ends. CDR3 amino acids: CASSIAGGPAGELFF. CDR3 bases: TGTGCCAGTAGTATAGCAGGGGGGCCCGCCGGGGAGCTGTTTTTT. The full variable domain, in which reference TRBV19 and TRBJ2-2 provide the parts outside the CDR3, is DGGITQSPKYLFRKEGQNVTLSCEQNLNHDAMYWYRQDPGQGLRLIYYSQIVNDFQKGDIAEGYSVSREKKESFPLTVTSAQKNPTAFYLCASSIAGGPAGELFFGEGSRLTVL.

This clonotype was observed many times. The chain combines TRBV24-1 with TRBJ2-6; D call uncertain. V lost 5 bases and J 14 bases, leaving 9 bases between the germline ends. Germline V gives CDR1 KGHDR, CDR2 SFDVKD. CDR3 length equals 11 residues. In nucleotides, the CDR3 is TGTGCCACCAGTGCGTCCGGTATCCTGACTTTC. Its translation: CATSASGILTF.

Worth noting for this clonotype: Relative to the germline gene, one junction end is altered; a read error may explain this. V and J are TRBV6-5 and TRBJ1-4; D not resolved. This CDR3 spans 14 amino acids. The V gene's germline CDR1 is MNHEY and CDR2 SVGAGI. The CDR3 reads CASSYRSTSEKLFF. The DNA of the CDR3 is TGCGCCAGCAGTTATCGCTCAACTAGTGAAAAACTGTTTTTT.